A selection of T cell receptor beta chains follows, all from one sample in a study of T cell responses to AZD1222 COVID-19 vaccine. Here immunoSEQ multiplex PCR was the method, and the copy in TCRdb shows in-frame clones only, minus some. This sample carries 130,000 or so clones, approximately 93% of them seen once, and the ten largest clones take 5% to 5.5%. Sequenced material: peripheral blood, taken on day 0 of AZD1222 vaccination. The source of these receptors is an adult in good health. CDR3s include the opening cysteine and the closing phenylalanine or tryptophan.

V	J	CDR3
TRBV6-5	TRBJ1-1	CASRRVLTEAFF
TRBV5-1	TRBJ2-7	CASKEGGPPYEQYF
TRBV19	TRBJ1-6	CASSIGNRYLDPLHF
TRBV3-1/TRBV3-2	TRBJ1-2	CASSQETSTVNYGYTF
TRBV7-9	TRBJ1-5	CASSLRENQPQHF
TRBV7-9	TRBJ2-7	CASSLSGVYEQYF
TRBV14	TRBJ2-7	CASSQESGTIYEQYF
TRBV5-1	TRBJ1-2	CASNMDNKRGYTF
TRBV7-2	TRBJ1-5	CASSTQGNQPQHF
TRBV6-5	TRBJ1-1	CASRGLNTEAFF
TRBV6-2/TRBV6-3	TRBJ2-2	CASSYGKGTGGNTGELFF
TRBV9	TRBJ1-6	CASARPNSPLHF
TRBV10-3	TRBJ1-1	CASRWGDEMNTEAFF
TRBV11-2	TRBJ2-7	CASSPPVSNEQYF
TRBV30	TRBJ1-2	CAWILRGYGYTF
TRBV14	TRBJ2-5	CASSQVSGAGVETQYF
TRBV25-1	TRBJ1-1	CASSEMLTATEAFF
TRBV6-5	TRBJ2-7	CASSRNRHEQYF
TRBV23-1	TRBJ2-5	CASSPSRPRRETQYF
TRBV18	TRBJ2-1	CASSRGTGLLAGFYNEQFF
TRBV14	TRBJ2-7	CASSQDRLTGPNDEQYF
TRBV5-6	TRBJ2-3	CASIQTSGGWNTQYF
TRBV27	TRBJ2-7	CASRPNMDRANYEQYF
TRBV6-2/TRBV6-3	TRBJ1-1	CASSSRPGNTEAFF
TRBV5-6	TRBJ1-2	CASSWGDRAGSYGYTF
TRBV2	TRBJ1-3	CASSLRGAGNTIYF
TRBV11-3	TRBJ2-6	CASSQKVKGANVLTF
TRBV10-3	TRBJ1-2	CASRGLRNGYTF
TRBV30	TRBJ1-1	CAWSVIEQGGMNTEAFF
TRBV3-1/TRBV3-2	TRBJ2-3	CASSPMAGGTDTQYF
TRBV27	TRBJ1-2	CASSALQGADGYTF
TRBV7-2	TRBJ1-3	CASSQRTRQFPSSGNTIYF
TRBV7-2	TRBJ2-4	CASSLVRIDRTIAKNIQYF
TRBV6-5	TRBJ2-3	CASGGSTDTQYF
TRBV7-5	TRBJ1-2	CARSLSCAQGAVVYGYTF